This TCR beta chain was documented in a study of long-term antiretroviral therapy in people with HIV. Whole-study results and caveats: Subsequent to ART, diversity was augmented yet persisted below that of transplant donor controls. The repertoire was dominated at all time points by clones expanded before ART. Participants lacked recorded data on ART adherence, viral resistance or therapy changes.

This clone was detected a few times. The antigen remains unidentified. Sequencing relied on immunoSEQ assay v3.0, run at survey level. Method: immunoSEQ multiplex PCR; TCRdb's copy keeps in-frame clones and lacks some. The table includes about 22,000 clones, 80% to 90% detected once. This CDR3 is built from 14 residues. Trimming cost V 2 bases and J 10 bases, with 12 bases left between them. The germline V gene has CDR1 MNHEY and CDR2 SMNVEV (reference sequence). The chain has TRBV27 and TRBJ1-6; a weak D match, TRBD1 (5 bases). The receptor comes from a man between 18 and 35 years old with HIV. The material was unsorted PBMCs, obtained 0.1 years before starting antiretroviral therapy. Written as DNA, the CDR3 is TGTGCCAGCAGTTTAGGGGGTGGAAGATCACCCCTCCACTTT. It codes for CASSLGGGRSPLHF.